Listed here is a single T cell receptor (beta chain). Its target is unknown. This entry comes from a study of monozygotic twins with inflammatory bowel disease. Study findings and constraints: Immunosuppressive treatments differing between patients may have added repertoire variability. Concordance status among twins (concordant versus discordant) showed no link to repertoire similarity, possibly from limited power.

TCRdb reworked the 5' RACE reads into one entry per CDR3 protein, no DNA. The record lists about 420,000 distinct CDR3 sequences, of which the ten most abundant hold about 2.3%. The CDR3 sequence is 15 residues long. CDR1 and CDR2 from the germline V gene are SQVTM and ANQGSEA. This chain uses TRBV29-1 with TRBJ2-5; TCRdb's D gene call, TRBD1, goes unchecked for lack of DNA. The sample comprised blood. This TCR came from a human donor with ulcerative colitis or Crohn's disease, or a healthy co-twin of an affected twin (not recorded which). CDR3 sequence reads: CSVEDARTDQETQYF.